These T cell receptor beta chains were read from a single sample in a study of blood T cell repertoires in COVID-19. Here immunoSEQ multiplex PCR was the method, and the copy in TCRdb shows in-frame clones only, minus some. This sample carries around 100,000 clones, 80% to 95% of them seen once, and the ten largest clones take less than 2.5%. Sequencing used peripheral blood. These receptors all stem from a man in his fifties or sixties with active COVID-19. CDR3s include the opening cysteine and the closing phenylalanine or tryptophan. A D gene is named only where the DNA matches it firmly. Rows give clone size only sometimes, using once, few, many, or a class for an expanded clone.

d_call j_call v_call clone_size cdr3_nt cdr3_aa
- TRBJ1-1 TRBV19 - TGTGCCAGTAGTGTCGTACGGGGGGTTAACACTGAAGCTTTCTTT CASSVVRGVNTEAFF
- TRBJ1-2 TRBV3-1/TRBV3-2 - TGTGCCAGCAGCCGTGGACAGACTAACTATGGCTACACCTTC CASSRGQTNYGYTF
TRBD2 TRBJ2-3 TRBV5-4 - TGTGCCAGCTCCAGCGGGGGGGCCGGGACAGATACGCAGTATTTT CASSSGGAGTDTQYF
TRBD1 TRBJ2-2 TRBV11-2 - TGTGCCAGCAGCTTGGGACAGAACCGGCGGGAGCTGTTTTTT CASSLGQNRRELFF
- TRBJ2-2 TRBV12-3/TRBV12-4 - TGTGCCAGCACCGATCGGGGGAGAAGGAAGCTGTTTTTT CASTDRGRRKLFF
- TRBJ1-1 TRBV27 - TGTGCCATCCTAGGCGGGATGAACACTGAAGCTTTCTTT CAILGGMNTEAFF
TRBD1 TRBJ1-4 TRBV5-6 - TGTGCCAGCAGCAAAACCGGGACAGAGTTTAATGAAAAACTGTTTTTT CASSKTGTEFNEKLFF
TRBD1 TRBJ2-5 TRBV6-1 - TGTGCCAGCAGTGAATGGGGGGGACAGGGGTTTCAAGAGACCCAGTACTTC CASSEWGGQGFQETQYF
TRBD2 TRBJ2-1 TRBV4-1 - TGCGCCAGCAGTCTAGCGGGAAATCACAATGAGCAGTTCTTC CASSLAGNHNEQFF
TRBD1 TRBJ1-1 TRBV3-1/TRBV3-2 - TGTGCCAGCAGCTCGCAGGGGGCACACACTGAAGCTTTCTTT CASSSQGAHTEAFF
TRBD1 TRBJ1-2 TRBV5-6 - TGTGCCAGCAGCTTGGTGGGACAGAATAACTATGGCTACACCTTC CASSLVGQNNYGYTF
TRBD1 TRBJ1-3 TRBV6-4 once TGTGCCAGCAGTGACTCGTATCAAGACAGGGAAATAGCCACCATATATTTT CASSDSYQDREIATIYF
- TRBJ2-3 TRBV30 - TGTGCCTGGAGTGTAACAGGTAACACAGATACGCAGTATTTT CAWSVTGNTDTQYF
TRBD1 TRBJ2-5 TRBV4-2 - TGTGCCAGCAGCCCGCAGGGGGCAGGGTCCCAAGAGACCCAGTACTTC CASSPQGAGSQETQYF
- TRBJ1-4 TRBV12-1 - TGTGCCCCGCCGGGATGGGGAGCCCGGAGTTTTTATGAAAAACTGTTTTTT CAPPGWGARSFYEKLFF
- TRBJ2-2 TRBV19 few TGTGCCAGTAGTATAGGGGCAGGGTCCACCGGGGAGCTGTTTTTT CASSIGAGSTGELFF
- TRBJ2-3 TRBV12-5 - TGTGCTAGTGGTTTGACAGGTAGTATGTATTTT CASGLTGSMYF
TRBD1 TRBJ1-1 TRBV5-6 - TGTGCCAGCAGCCTCTGGACAGGGAGAAAGAACACTGAAGCTTTCTTT CASSLWTGRKNTEAFF
- TRBJ1-1 TRBV5-1 - TGCGCCAGCAGCTTGGACGAGGCCGGGAGCACTGAAGCTTTCTTT CASSLDEAGSTEAFF
- TRBJ1-5 TRBV6-6 - TGTGCCAGCGAGCAGCGTTATAGCAATCAGCCCCAGCATTTT CASEQRYSNQPQHF
- TRBJ2-7 TRBV9 - TGTGCCAGCAGCTCTGATTATGGGGGCTCCGAGCAGTACTTC CASSSDYGGSEQYF
- TRBJ2-4 TRBV11-2 - TGTGCCAGCAGCCTTAGCGGAGCCAAAAACATTCAGTACTTC CASSLSGAKNIQYF
- TRBJ2-1 TRBV20-1 - TGCAGTGCTTACTCTAGCGTTGAGCAGTTCTTC CSAYSSVEQFF
TRBD2 TRBJ2-1 TRBV24-1 - TGTGCCACCGAATTCGGCGGGGGGAATGAGCAGTTCTTC CATEFGGGNEQFF
- TRBJ1-2 TRBV5-1 - TGCGCCAGCAGCTTGAGAGCTAACTATGGCTACACCTTC CASSLRANYGYTF
TRBD2 TRBJ2-1 TRBV29-1 few TGCAGCGTTCTACTAGCGGGCTCCTACAATGAGCAGTTCTTC CSVLLAGSYNEQFF